This T cell receptor (beta chain) was recovered during a study of shared T cell receptors in the human thymus. The protocol was immunoSEQ multiplex PCR, while the TCRdb copy is restricted to in-frame clones and leaves out a portion. The sample has hundreds of thousands of clones, 70% to 90% seen once; the top ten hold roughly 0.01%. With 4 bases clipped from V and 7 bases from J, the junction kept 7 bases outside the gene matches. Germline-derived CDR1 and CDR2 are SGHRS and YFSETQ. This CDR3 region has 14 residues. The same sample was also studied in work on human thymus T cells. That report adds: All donors were healthy Finnish infants who were undergoing corrective surgery to treat congenital heart defects. The thymus tissue came from resections taken during corrective heart surgery. Related research found strongly overlapping thymic repertoires in unrelated individuals.

The TCR originated in a girl under three years old with a congenital heart defect. The chain is built from TRBV5-1 and TRBJ1-2; 10 bases agree with TRBD1. The sequencing input was thymocytes. CDR3 sequence: CASSTDRGLGGYTF. In DNA, the CDR3 is TGCGCCAGCAGCACCGACAGGGGGCTCGGTGGCTACACCTTC.